Listed below are T cell receptor beta chains from one sample, sequenced in a study of cytomegalovirus exposure and HLA in healthy donors. Sequencing used immunoSEQ multiplex PCR; TCRdb keeps in-frame clones, though not all of them. Here the sample spans more than 110,000 clones, 70% being singletons. The sample consisted of PBMCs. The receptors stem from a woman in her sixties in good health and CMV-seropositive. Both conserved end residues are trimmed from each CDR3. The order of the fields is clone size, D gene, V gene, CDR3 protein. The D gene is left open where the match is weak. The size entry is marked missing in some rows and otherwise reads once, few, many or a size class.

>-|-|TRBV30
AWSTGLDTEAF
>-|TRBD2|TRBV14
ASSQVGLAGVYEQY
>-|-|TRBV6-5
ASSYSALNTEAF
>-|-|TRBV9
ASSVRSGANVLT
>few|-|TRBV19
ASSPLYGSGNTIY
>-|TRBD2|TRBV11-2
ASSSLSGAAYEQY
>once|-|TRBV28
ASSLSGGYT
>-|-|TRBV6-1
ASSGKTGVSYEQY
>-|-|TRBV7-2
ASSLGREAYEQY
>-|TRBD1|TRBV28
ASRTGGFRGYT
>-|-|TRBV18
ASSPGLGATDTQY
>-|-|TRBV19
ASSPTGKRGDTQY
>-|TRBD1|TRBV7-9
ASSRGTGGNQPQH
>-|-|TRBV30
AWVGGYNEQF
>-|-|TRBV5-1
ASSLGHLMNTEAF
>-|-|TRBV5-4
ASSPGGGAGGYT
>-|-|TRBV28
ASSARYSGNTIY
>few|TRBD1|TRBV6-4
ASSCRGQGPSSGNTIY
>once|TRBD1|TRBV5-4
ASSPAGTGGFEAF
>-|-|TRBV7-3
ASSLPASGTDTQY
>-|TRBD2|TRBV9
ASSTEGTTNFPDTQY
>-|TRBD1|TRBV11-2
ASTGWAGGVYEQY
>-|TRBD1|TRBV27
ASRTGMEGEAF
>-|-|TRBV19
ASSTPLRQVMNTEAF
>few|-|TRBV25-1
ASLTGTNTEAF
>few|TRBD2|TRBV5-1
ASSLLAGPSGANVLT
>-|-|TRBV30
AWNDRGNTIY
>once|-|TRBV19
ASSALLRTDTQY
>-|TRBD2|TRBV19
ASSRPSGRADRDEQF
>-|-|TRBV6-1
ASSVEPSFLYNEQF
>-|TRBD2|TRBV19
ASSPTAGLAGEEQF
>-|TRBD1|TRBV2
ASSGQGGAGGYT
>-|TRBD1|TRBV5-4
ACYRGMNTEAF
>-|-|TRBV30
AWGQDSYQPQH
>-|TRBD2|TRBV28
ASSPLAGGPIEQY
>-|TRBD1|TRBV5-1
ASSVGQSLY
>-|-|TRBV7-3
ASSSAPFARNNEQF
>few|TRBD1|TRBV9
ASSIPDREETQY
>-|-|TRBV5-1
ASSLEGGASYNEQF
>few|TRBD1|TRBV7-2
ASSSTGGRQPQH
>few|TRBD1|TRBV5-1
ASSGTGTGAEKLF
>few|-|TRBV6-5
ASRARLDSYNEQF
>once|-|TRBV6-1
ASSPGSSLGEQF
>-|TRBD1|TRBV25-1
ASSEGGTGGNQPQH
>-|-|TRBV28
ASSTPTGELF
>few|-|TRBV5-4
ASSLGGRSGNTIY